A selection of T cell receptor beta chains follows, all from one sample in a study of graft-versus-host responses after intestinal transplantation. Some clones are missing from TCRdb's copy, which holds only in-frame ones; the method was immunoSEQ multiplex PCR. The sample has fewer than 50,000 clones, about 88% seen once. These receptors' antigens are unknown. The sample consisted of unstimulated CD4+ T cells sorted from spleen or lymph node cells, taken before transplant. The source of these receptors is a human donor who was the organ donor for an intestinal transplant. Each CDR3 is given with its conserved first and last residue. A D gene is named only where the DNA matches it firmly. Only part of the rows carry a size: once, few, many, or a class if the clone is expanded.

TRBV19,TRBJ2-7,TRBD2,NA,TGTGCCAGTAGAAAAGCAGGGACTAGCGGTTGGTCCTACGAGCAGTACTTC,CASRKAGTSGWSYEQYF
TRBV9,TRBJ2-3,NA,NA,TGTGCCAGCAGCAAAAGCGGGCCGACCACAGATACGCAGTATTTT,CASSKSGPTTDTQYF
TRBV27,TRBJ2-1,TRBD2,NA,TGTGCCAGCTGGGGAGGGAGCTCCTACAATGAGCAGTTCTTC,CASWGGSSYNEQFF
TRBV6-5,TRBJ2-2,NA,NA,TGTGCCAGCATGTTGACTAGTAGCTTGCCCGGGGAGCTGTTTTTT,CASMLTSSLPGELFF
TRBV15,TRBJ2-7,TRBD1,few,TGTGCCACCAGCAGAGGGGACAGCTCCTACGAGCAGTACTTC,CATSRGDSSYEQYF
TRBV10-3,TRBJ2-3,NA,NA,TGTGCCATCGAGAGAGGCCAGGGCACAGATACGCAGTATTTT,CAIERGQGTDTQYF
TRBV10-3,TRBJ2-3,TRBD2,NA,TGTGCCATCAGCCCAGCGGGAACAGATACGCAGTATTTT,CAISPAGTDTQYF
TRBV7-6,TRBJ2-7,TRBD1,NA,TGTGCCAGCAGCCGGGACAGGGGGTACGAGCAGTACTTC,CASSRDRGYEQYF
TRBV18,TRBJ1-4,NA,NA,TGTGCCAGCTCAGTTGGCAGAGCTAATGAAAAACTGTTTTTT,CASSVGRANEKLFF
TRBV18,TRBJ2-6,NA,NA,TGTGCCAGCTCCCCTTCTGGGGCCAACGTCCTGACTTTC,CASSPSGANVLTF